The rows below give T cell receptor beta chains drawn from one sample of a study of OX40 agonist ivuxolimab in advanced cancers. Assay used: immunoSEQ multiplex PCR; TCRdb lists only in-frame clones, some missing. This sample has about 46,000 clones; roughly nine tenths occur once, and the top ten carry around 11%. Sequenced material: CD4+ or CD8+ T cells sorted from blood, taken in a trial of the OX40 agonist ivuxolimab. These receptors came from an adult with an advanced solid tumor such as melanoma, head and neck, liver or kidney cancer. CDR3s include the opening cysteine and the closing phenylalanine or tryptophan. The D gene is left open where the match is weak. Size is omitted from some rows. Given values are once, few, many or a class for expanded clones.

J: TRBJ1-6; D: NA; size: NA; V: TRBV19; CDR3: CASSMERETALWNSPLHF; DNA: TGTGCCAGTAGTATGGAACGGGAGACGGCCCTTTGGAATTCACCCCTCCACTTT
J: TRBJ1-3; D: NA; size: few; V: TRBV9; CDR3: CASSGSGNTIYF; DNA: TGTGCCAGTTCCGGTTCTGGAAACACCATATATTTT
J: TRBJ2-7; D: NA; size: NA; V: TRBV9; CDR3: CASSSGSYEQYF; DNA: TGTGCCAGCAGCTCCGGAAGTTACGAGCAGTACTTC
J: TRBJ2-7; D: NA; size: NA; V: TRBV13; CDR3: CASSLEGNEQYF; DNA: TGTGCCAGCAGCTTAGAAGGGAACGAGCAGTACTTC
J: TRBJ1-1; D: TRBD1; size: once; V: TRBV4-3; CDR3: CASSQDRTGNTEAFF; DNA: TGCGCCAGCAGCCAAGATAGGACAGGGAACACTGAAGCTTTCTTT
J: TRBJ2-1; D: TRBD2; size: few; V: TRBV4-3; CDR3: CASSPRVAGDEQFF; DNA: TGCGCCAGCAGCCCCCGGGTAGCGGGAGATGAGCAGTTCTTC
J: TRBJ2-1; D: NA; size: once; V: TRBV6-5; CDR3: CASSYSGTLEQFF; DNA: TGTGCCAGCAGTTACTCCGGGACCCTTGAGCAGTTCTTC
J: TRBJ1-5; D: NA; size: few; V: TRBV11-3; CDR3: CASSRDINQPQHF; DNA: TGTGCCAGCAGCAGGGACATCAATCAGCCCCAGCATTTT
J: TRBJ2-7; D: NA; size: NA; V: TRBV9; CDR3: CASSVGYRPYYEQYF; DNA: TGTGCCAGCAGCGTAGGATACAGACCCTACTACGAGCAGTACTTC
J: TRBJ2-7; D: NA; size: NA; V: TRBV4-2; CDR3: CASSQDTTGFGSYEQYF; DNA: TGTGCCAGCAGCCAAGATACCACGGGTTTTGGCTCCTACGAGCAGTACTTC
J: TRBJ1-5; D: NA; size: NA; V: TRBV27; CDR3: CASSLLGQPQHF; DNA: TGTGCCAGCAGTTTATTGGGTCAGCCCCAGCATTTT
J: TRBJ2-1; D: TRBD1; size: NA; V: TRBV4-3; CDR3: CASSQDVGTVSNNEQFF; DNA: TGCGCCAGCAGCCAAGATGTGGGGACAGTTTCCAACAATGAGCAGTTCTTC
J: TRBJ2-3; D: NA; size: NA; V: TRBV12-2; CDR3: CASRFRGSGPHPRTDTQYF; DNA: TGTGCAAGTCGCTTTAGGGGATCCGGGCCTCACCCACGAACAGATACGCAGTATTTT
J: TRBJ2-7; D: NA; size: NA; V: TRBV6-5; CDR3: CASRFRDIYEQYF; DNA: TGTGCCAGCAGATTCCGGGACATCTACGAGCAGTACTTC
J: TRBJ1-2; D: NA; size: once; V: TRBV9; CDR3: CASSGGRGRPNYGYTF; DNA: TGTGCCAGCAGCGGGGGGAGGGGCAGGCCCAACTATGGCTACACCTTC
J: TRBJ2-1; D: NA; size: once; V: TRBV7-9; CDR3: CASTYLARDHNERFF; DNA: TGTGCCAGCACCTACTTGGCTAGAGATCACAATGAGCGGTTCTTC
J: TRBJ2-7; D: NA; size: NA; V: TRBV6-5; CDR3: CASSYDVHEQYF; DNA: TGTGCCAGCAGTTACGACGTCCACGAGCAGTACTTC
J: TRBJ2-2; D: NA; size: NA; V: TRBV30; CDR3: CAWSVFDGELFF; DNA: TGTGCCTGGAGTGTGTTCGACGGGGAGCTGTTTTTT
J: TRBJ1-5; D: NA; size: NA; V: TRBV4-3; CDR3: CASSQGWNQPQHF; DNA: TGCGCCAGCAGCCAAGGTTGGAATCAGCCCCAGCATTTT
J: TRBJ2-5; D: NA; size: NA; V: TRBV7-9; CDR3: CASSPEPYQETQYF; DNA: TGTGCCAGCAGCCCGGAACCATACCAAGAGACCCAGTACTTC
J: TRBJ2-1; D: NA; size: NA; V: TRBV19; CDR3: CASSISAGVFSYNEQFF; DNA: TGTGCCAGTAGTATCTCCGCAGGGGTTTTCTCCTACAATGAGCAGTTCTTC
J: TRBJ2-1; D: TRBD2; size: NA; V: TRBV4-3; CDR3: CASSQAPSSGSVNEQFF; DNA: TGCGCCAGCAGCCAAGCCCCCTCTAGCGGGAGTGTAAATGAGCAGTTCTTC
J: TRBJ1-2; D: TRBD1; size: NA; V: TRBV9; CDR3: CASSPSGTGSYGYTF; DNA: TGTGCCAGCAGCCCCTCAGGGACAGGGAGCTATGGCTACACCTTC
J: TRBJ1-1; D: NA; size: NA; V: TRBV5-4; CDR3: CASSLSPRDTNTEAFF; DNA: TGTGCCAGCAGCCTATCCCCCCGGGACACCAACACTGAAGCTTTCTTT
J: TRBJ1-2; D: TRBD1; size: NA; V: TRBV13; CDR3: CASSLGQGTYGYTF; DNA: TGTGCCAGCAGCTTAGGACAGGGGACCTATGGCTACACCTTC
J: TRBJ2-2; D: TRBD1; size: once; V: TRBV9; CDR3: CASTATGGFTGELFF; DNA: TGTGCCAGCACCGCGACAGGGGGCTTCACCGGGGAGCTGTTTTTT
J: TRBJ2-7; D: NA; size: NA; V: TRBV9; CDR3: CASSVGPSFDEQYF; DNA: TGTGCCAGCAGCGTAGGCCCGTCTTTCGACGAGCAGTACTTC
J: TRBJ2-1; D: NA; size: NA; V: TRBV7-3; CDR3: CASSLGDRTYNEQFF; DNA: TGTGCCAGCAGCTTAGGTGACAGGACCTACAATGAGCAGTTCTTC
J: TRBJ2-7; D: NA; size: NA; V: TRBV4-3; CDR3: CASSQDGVSGDEQYF; DNA: TGCGCCAGCAGCCAAGATGGTGTATCAGGGGACGAGCAGTACTTC
J: TRBJ1-1; D: NA; size: NA; V: TRBV10-3; CDR3: CAITATGSNTEAFF; DNA: TGTGCCATCACTGCCACCGGCAGTAACACTGAAGCTTTCTTT
J: TRBJ2-1; D: NA; size: NA; V: TRBV10-2; CDR3: CASSEGYNEQFF; DNA: TGCGCCAGCAGTGAAGGCTACAATGAGCAGTTCTTC
J: TRBJ2-5; D: NA; size: few; V: TRBV9; CDR3: CASSVEKGLPQETQYF; DNA: TGTGCCAGCAGCGTAGAGAAAGGACTCCCACAAGAGACCCAGTACTTC
J: TRBJ2-7; D: NA; size: NA; V: TRBV27; CDR3: CASSLLGDEQYF; DNA: TGTGCCAGCAGTTTATTGGGGGACGAGCAGTACTTC
J: TRBJ1-2; D: TRBD1; size: once; V: TRBV27; CDR3: CASNRQGAINGYTF; DNA: TGTGCCAGCAACCGACAGGGGGCTATCAATGGCTACACCTTC
J: TRBJ2-3; D: NA; size: NA; V: TRBV6-6; CDR3: CASSYSGSTDTQYF; DNA: TGTGCCAGCAGTTACTCTGGTAGCACAGATACGCAGTATTTT
J: TRBJ1-5; D: NA; size: NA; V: TRBV5-6; CDR3: CASSLAETGRTRNQPQHF; DNA: TGTGCCAGCAGCTTGGCCGAGACAGGAAGGACGAGGAATCAGCCCCAGCATTTT
J: TRBJ2-1; D: TRBD2; size: NA; V: TRBV4-2; CDR3: CASSHSPSGLLSYNEQFF; DNA: TGTGCCAGCAGCCATTCCCCTAGCGGGCTCTTATCCTACAATGAGCAGTTCTTC
J: TRBJ1-1; D: NA; size: once; V: TRBV16; CDR3: CASTRGGLGTEAFF; DNA: TGTGCCAGCACAAGGGGGGGGCTAGGCACTGAAGCTTTCTTT
J: TRBJ2-1; D: NA; size: NA; V: TRBV4-3; CDR3: CASSQERELFLGNEQFF; DNA: TGCGCCAGCAGCCAAGAGAGGGAGCTTTTTTTGGGGAATGAGCAGTTCTTC
J: TRBJ1-2; D: NA; size: once; V: TRBV7-2; CDR3: CASSLGLWFRGAKFYTF; DNA: TGTGCCAGCAGCTTAGGTCTTTGGTTTCGGGGGGCTAAATTTTACACCTTC
J: TRBJ2-7; D: NA; size: NA; V: TRBV6-5; CDR3: CASSKTGLEQYF; DNA: TGTGCCAGCAGCAAAACAGGGCTCGAGCAGTACTTC
J: TRBJ2-7; D: TRBD1; size: NA; V: TRBV6-6; CDR3: CASSYSGTGYEQYF; DNA: TGTGCCAGCAGTTACTCTGGGACAGGGTACGAGCAGTACTTC
J: TRBJ2-5; D: NA; size: NA; V: TRBV7-9; CDR3: CASSPRDGSQETQYF; DNA: TGTGCCAGCAGCCCGAGGGACGGATCGCAAGAGACCCAGTACTTC
J: TRBJ1-3; D: NA; size: NA; V: TRBV13; CDR3: CASRTWGERNAIYF; DNA: TGTGCCAGCCGTACATGGGGTGAGCGGAACGCCATATATTTT
J: TRBJ2-7; D: NA; size: NA; V: TRBV11-2; CDR3: CASSLEPSSYEQYF; DNA: TGTGCCAGCAGCTTAGAGCCTAGCTCCTACGAGCAGTACTTC